Listed below are T cell receptor beta chains from one sample, sequenced in a study of T-cell memory formation after mild COVID-19. Using its own MiXCR run on the 5' RACE reads, TCRdb lists one record per CDR3 protein. The sample records around 80,000 distinct CDR3 sequences, about 13% being singletons. The sample taken for sequencing was PBMCs or a T cell subset sorted from them (not recorded which). Receptors were obtained from a man aged 18 to 29 who had mild COVID-19 (a few samples of this study predate the infection). Cell type and time point are not known. CDR3s include the opening cysteine and the closing phenylalanine or tryptophan. D genes are given only for firm matches. Clone sizes are given selectively: once, few, many, or a class where the clone is expanded.

j_gene,d_gene,abundance,v_gene,CDR3aa,CDR3nt
TRBJ2-2,TRBD2,many,TRBV6-1,CASSELAGGPGELFF,TGTGCCAGCAGTGAACTAGCGGGGGGGCCCGGGGAGCTGTTTTTT
TRBJ2-7,.,.,TRBV4-1,CASSQETIYEQYF,TGCGCCAGCAGCCAAGAGACAATCTACGAGCAGTACTTC
TRBJ2-1,TRBD2,many,TRBV29-1,CSDLGLAGGRDEQFF,TGCAGCGACCTAGGACTAGCGGGGGGGCGCGATGAGCAGTTCTTC
TRBJ2-2,TRBD2,few,TRBV12-3/TRBV12-4,CASSPTIAGAGELFF,TGTGCCAGCAGTCCGACAATAGCGGGGGCCGGGGAGCTGTTTTTT
TRBJ1-5,.,few,TRBV19,CASSKGISNQPQHF,TGTGCCAGTAGTAAGGGGATTAGCAATCAGCCCCAGCATTTT
TRBJ1-1,.,few,TRBV12-3/TRBV12-4,CASSLAPGRTEAFF,TGTGCCAGCAGTTTAGCTCCCGGACGGACAGAAGCTTTCTTT
TRBJ2-5,.,.,TRBV27,CASSSLGEAGPNIQYF,TGTGCCAGCAGCTCTTTGGGCGAGGCCGGCCCGAATATCCAGTACTTC
TRBJ2-1,.,few,TRBV14,CASSQDYLYNEQFF,TGTGCCAGCAGCCAGGACTACCTGTACAATGAGCAGTTCTTC
TRBJ1-2,.,.,TRBV4-1,CASSHLSGFSDGYTF,TGCGCCAGCAGCCACTTATCAGGGTTTTCGGATGGCTACACCTTC
TRBJ2-1,.,few,TRBV6-2/TRBV6-3,CASSYSSTGYNEQFF,TGTGCCAGCAGTTACTCCTCTACAGGGTACAATGAGCAGTTCTTC
TRBJ2-7,.,few,TRBV7-8,CASSSFPGPSYEQYF,TGTGCCAGCAGCTCCTTTCCGGGTCCCTCCTACGAGCAGTACTTC
TRBJ1-1,TRBD1,few,TRBV4-2,CASSHPRGTGEAFF,TGTGCCAGCAGCCACCCGAGAGGGACAGGGGAAGCTTTCTTT
TRBJ2-2,.,few,TRBV6-2/TRBV6-3,CASSYLQDTGELFF,TGTGCCAGCAGTTATTTACAGGATACCGGGGAGCTGTTTTTT
TRBJ2-3,.,.,TRBV7-9,CASSVGSDTQYF,TGTGCCAGCAGCGTAGGGTCGGATACGCAGTATTTT
TRBJ1-2,.,few,TRBV25-1,CASIGGETGGYTF,TGTGCCAGCATAGGAGGGGAGACGGGCGGCTACACCTTC
TRBJ2-3,TRBD1,few,TRBV6-5,CASSYGQGSDTQYF,TGTGCCAGCAGCTACGGACAGGGATCAGATACGCAGTATTTT